This TCR beta chain stems from a study of blood T cell repertoires in COVID-19. At the level of the study: Samples representing acute and convalescent COVID-19 were sourced from the United States, Italy and Spain. The analysed material was cDNA or gDNA that came from T cells, B-cell-depleted T cells, or PBMCs.

Original methodology: For nucleated cells, counts were estimated from reference gene primer amplification. TCRdb's copy holds only in-frame clones and misses some; the assay was immunoSEQ multiplex PCR. For V, J and clone size, that table is used; D and trimming come from the DNA. The sample gives roughly 120,000 clones, about 88% of which show up once; approximately 1.5% is in the top ten. This CDR3 has 14 residues. Trimming at V came to 4 bases and at J to 7 bases, leaving 5 bases not matched to a gene. Germline values: CDR1 SGHRS, CDR2 YFSETQ. The sequence was obtained from a man aged 35 to 55 with acute or convalescent COVID-19. The chain is built from TRBV5-1 and TRBJ1-6; 7 positions agree with TRBD1. The specimen sequenced was peripheral blood. The CDR3 reads CASSITGVNSPLHF. The CDR3 DNA sequence: TGCGCCAGCAGCATAACAGGGGTGAATTCACCCCTCCACTTT.